Sequencing of this T cell receptor (beta chain) was carried out in a study of T cell repertoires in ileal Crohn's disease. Looking at the study overall: At postoperative colonoscopy, neoterminal ileum biopsies were taken as M6.

Method: immunoSEQ multiplex PCR; TCRdb's copy keeps in-frame clones and lacks some. This table has over 10,000 clones, 80% to 90% appearing once. This CDR3 comprises 18 residues. Trimming removed 4 bases from V and 1 base from J; junction bases left unmatched: 10. The germline V gene has CDR1 SQVTM and CDR2 ANQGSEA. The time point here: neoterminal ileum biopsy at postoperative endoscopy, about 6 months after surgery. The sequence was obtained from an adult with Crohn's disease. Sequencing was carried out using ileal tissue. V is TRBV29-1 and J is TRBJ2-5; 15 bases match TRBD2. In DNA, the CDR3 is TGCAGCGTTGCCGGGACTAGCGGGGGGCGAGGACTCCAAGAGACCCAGTACTTC. It is translated as CSVAGTSGGRGLQETQYF.